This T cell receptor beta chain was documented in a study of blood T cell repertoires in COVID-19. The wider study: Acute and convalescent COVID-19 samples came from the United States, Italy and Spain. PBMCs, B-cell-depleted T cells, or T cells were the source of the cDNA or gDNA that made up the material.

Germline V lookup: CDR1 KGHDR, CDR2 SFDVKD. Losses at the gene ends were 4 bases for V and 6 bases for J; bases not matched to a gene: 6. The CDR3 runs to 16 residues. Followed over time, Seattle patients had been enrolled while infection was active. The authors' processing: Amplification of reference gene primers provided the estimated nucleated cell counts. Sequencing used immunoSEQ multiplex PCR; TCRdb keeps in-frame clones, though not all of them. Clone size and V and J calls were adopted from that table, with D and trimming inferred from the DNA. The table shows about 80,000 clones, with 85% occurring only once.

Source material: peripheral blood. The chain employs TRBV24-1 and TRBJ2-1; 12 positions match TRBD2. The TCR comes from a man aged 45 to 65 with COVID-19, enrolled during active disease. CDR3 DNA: TGTGCCACCAGTGACTCGACTAGCGGGAGTCTCAATGAGCAGTTCTTC. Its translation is CATSDSTSGSLNEQFF.